These 21 T cell receptor beta chains came from one sample sequenced in a study of shared clonotypes between healthy human individuals. Assay used: immunoSEQ multiplex PCR; TCRdb lists only in-frame clones, some missing. The table includes about 710,000 clones, approximately 77% detected once. The sample consisted of memory CD4+ T cells sorted from blood. This sample's subset: CD45RA-negative fraction. These receptors originate from a woman aged 25 to 39 in good health.

The chain carries TRBV6-5 and TRBJ2-7, with no clear D. The germline gives CDR1 MNHEY, CDR2 SVGAGI. V lost 0 bases and J 3 bases, leaving 12 bases between the germline ends. This CDR3 region has 15 residues. CDR3: CASSYSSAENYEQYF. In DNA form, the CDR3 reads TGTGCCAGCAGTTACTCTTCCGCAGAGAACTACGAGCAGTACTTC.

The chain combines TRBV28 with TRBJ1-1, with 7 bases lining up with TRBD1. The junction had 6 bases not matched to a gene; V was cut back by 4 bases and J by 1 base. This CDR3 has 15 residues. Germline lookup yields CDR1 MDHEN and CDR2 SYDVKM. CDR3 nucleotide sequence: TGTGCCAGCAGTTCAGCTGCAGGGGGGAACACTGAAGCTTTCTTT. Encoded protein: CASSSAAGGNTEAFF.

The V call is TRBV6-6, the J call TRBJ2-6; tentatively, D is TRBD1 (6 bases). V lost 4 bases to trimming and J lost 4 bases, with 11 bases between them. The CDR3 spans 15 residues. Germline assignment: CDR1 MNHNY and CDR2 SVGAGI (reference sequence). CDR3 residues: CASSSQGSGANVLTF. CDR3 bases: TGTGCCAGCAGTTCACAGGGATCCGGGGCCAACGTCCTGACTTTC.

This clone was detected only once. V is TRBV6-1 and J is TRBJ2-7; TRBD2 matches 9 bases. J was trimmed by 3 bases and V by 6 bases; bases with no gene match: 9. This CDR3 has 15 amino acids. CDR1 is MNHNS, CDR2 SASEGT, per germline. CDR3 DNA: TGTGCCAGCAGGGAGACGGCTAGCGGGGACTACGAGCAGTACTTC. Protein product: CASRETASGDYEQYF.

In its sample, this clone was seen a few times. The chain carries TRBV6-6 and TRBJ2-5, with D possibly being TRBD1 (6 bases). V was shortened by 8 bases and J by 4 bases, with 14 bases between the two germline ends. The germline V gene has CDR1 MNHNY and CDR2 SVGAGI (reference sequence). CDR3 length: 13 amino acids. The CDR3 loop is CASQFRGRETQYF. The DNA of the CDR3 is TGTGCCAGCCAATTCAGGGGCCGAGAGACCCAGTACTTC.

In DNA, the CDR3 is TGTGCCAGCAGCCAGATAGCGGGTTTGGCCGAGCAGTACTTC. The encoded protein is CASSQIAGLAEQYF. The V gene is TRBV14, the J gene TRBJ2-7; 7 bases are a match to TRBD2. CDR1 SGHDN and CDR2 FVKESK come from the germline V gene. The V gene end was trimmed by 3 bases and the J gene end by 6 bases; junction bases not matched to a gene: 8. The CDR3 length is 14 residues.

This clone was seen just once. The rearrangement joins TRBV11-2 to TRBJ2-1; 7 bases fit TRBD2. Germline V gene lookup returns CDR1 SGHAT and CDR2 FQNNGV. V lost 7 bases and J lost 7; bases outside the gene matches: 13. This CDR3 has 15 amino acids. The CDR3 nucleotides are TGTGCCAGCACCGAAGCGGGACTCTCTAAAAATGAGCAGTTCTTC. Its protein is CASTEAGLSKNEQFF.

V and J are TRBV19 and TRBJ2-7, with TRBD1 matching over 10 bases. CDR3 length: 14 amino acids. Per the germline V gene, CDR1 is LNHDA and CDR2 is SQIVND (reference sequence). Trimming at V came to 3 bases and at J to 4 bases, leaving 3 bases not matched to a gene. The CDR3 region has the DNA TGTGCCAGTAGTATGGGACAGGGGAGGTACGAGCAGTACTTC. Its protein product is CASSMGQGRYEQYF.

The chain joins TRBV2 to TRBJ2-1; D uncertain. CDR3 size: 15 residues. V lost 6 bases and J 2 bases, leaving 14 bases between the germline ends. CDR1 and CDR2 (germline): SNHLY, FYNNEI. CDR3 sequence (DNA): TGTGCCAGCAGATGGAGCACGGACGCCTACAATGAGCAGTTCTTC. Residues: CASRWSTDAYNEQFF.

The chain joins TRBV4-1 to TRBJ2-1, with TRBD2 identical over 9 bases. The V and J ends lost 2 bases and 4 bases, in that order; junction bases with no gene match: 6. Germline CDR1 MGHRA, CDR2 YSYEKL. This CDR3 is 16 amino acids long. The CDR3 spells CASSQPGTSFYNEQFF. The CDR3 DNA reads as TGCGCCAGCAGCCAACCCGGGACTAGCTTTTACAATGAGCAGTTCTTC.

In its sample, this clone was seen many times. The sample holds other DNA sequences that translate to the same CDR3. The V and J genes are TRBV19 and TRBJ1-1; D gene unclear. This CDR3 comprises 14 residues. CDR1 is LNHDA, CDR2 SQIVND, per germline (reference sequence). V lost 0 bases to trimming and J lost 0 bases, with 5 bases between them. As DNA, the CDR3 is TGTGCCAGTAGTATAGAAGGGTTGAACACTGAAGCTTTCTTT. This encodes CASSIEGLNTEAFF. Based on the CDR3 plus reference TRBV19 and TRBJ1-1, the full variable domain is DGGITQSPKYLFRKEGQNVTLSCEQNLNHDAMYWYRQDPGQGLRLIYYSQIVNDFQKGDIAEGYSVSREKKESFPLTVTSAQKNPTAFYLCASSIEGLNTEAFFGQGTRLTVV.

V usage is TRBV10-2 and J usage is TRBJ2-7, with 8 bases fitting TRBD2. J gave up 5 bases and V 6 bases, and 15 bases lay outside the gene matches. This CDR3 comprises 16 residues. Germline loops: CDR1 WSHSY, CDR2 SAAADI. DNA of the CDR3: TGCGCCAGCAGGGGGACCGGGACTAGACTCTTCAACGAGCAGTACTTC. Encoded protein: CASRGTGTRLFNEQYF.

The chain carries TRBV7-2 and TRBJ2-7, with a possible D match to TRBD2 (6 bases). The CDR3 totals 15 residues. V was shortened by 5 bases and J by 0 bases, with 14 bases between the two germline ends. Germline-derived CDR1 and CDR2 are SGHTA and FQGNSA. The CDR3 here is CASSGGLGSSYEQYF. The CDR3 nucleotides read TGTGCCAGCAGCGGAGGGCTGGGGAGCTCCTACGAGCAGTACTTC.

The V and J genes are TRBV19 and TRBJ2-2; TRBD2 matches at 9 bases. Germline values: CDR1 LNHDA, CDR2 SQIVND (reference sequence). The CDR3 has 15 residues. Losses at the gene ends were 4 bases for V and 5 bases for J; bases not matched to a gene: 5. In DNA form, the CDR3 reads TGTGCCAGTAGTAGAGTAGCGGGAGAGACCGGGGAGCTGTTTTTT. This encodes CASSRVAGETGELFF.

The chain uses TRBV27 and TRBJ2-3; a weak D match, TRBD2 (5 bases). The CDR3 is 14 amino acids. Germline V lookup: CDR1 MNHEY, CDR2 SMNVEV (reference sequence). Trimming shortened V by 7 bases and J by 2 bases, and 13 bases separated the two germline ends. The CDR3 loop reads CASKRNGNTDTQYF. The CDR3 DNA reads TGTGCCAGCAAGCGAAACGGGAACACAGATACGCAGTATTTT.

The chain uses TRBV7-9 and TRBJ2-2; D not resolved. Trimming shortened V by 2 bases and J by 9 bases, and 7 bases separated the two germline ends. Germline V gene lookup returns CDR1 SEHNR and CDR2 FQNEAQ (reference sequence). CDR3 length equals 12 residues. The CDR3 sequence is CASSLNGRELFF. CDR3 bases: TGTGCCAGCAGCTTAAACGGCCGGGAGCTGTTTTTT. Based on the CDR3 plus reference TRBV7-9 and TRBJ2-2, the full variable domain is DTGVSQNPRHKITKRGQNVTFRCDPISEHNRLYWYRQTLGQGPEFLTYFQNEAQLEKSRLLSDRFSAERPKGSFSTLEIQRTEQGDSAMYLCASSLNGRELFFGEGSRLTVL.

The chain carries TRBV7-2 and TRBJ1-5, with D possibly TRBD1 on 5 matching bases. V lost 2 bases and J lost 5, with 7 bases in between. CDR1 and CDR2 (germline): SGHTA, FQGNSA. There are 13 residues in the CDR3. The CDR3 nucleotides read TGTGCCAGCAGCTTACGCAGGGATCAGCCCCAGCATTTT. Translation: CASSLRRDQPQHF.

This clone has only a few counts. The CDR3 protein is CASSEGRNQPQHF. For the CDR3, the DNA is TGTGCCAGCTCAGAGGGCCGCAATCAGCCCCAGCATTTT. This chain joins TRBV18 and TRBJ1-5; the D is unclear. V lost 5 bases and J lost 2, with 7 bases in between. This CDR3 has 13 residues. The germline V gene has CDR1 KGHSH and CDR2 LQKENI.

This chain connects TRBV10-1 to TRBJ2-1, with 14 bases identical to TRBD2. The CDR3 has 16 amino acids. CDR1 WNHNN and CDR2 SYGVQD come from the germline V gene (reference sequence). The V and J ends lost 3 bases and 8 bases, in that order; junction bases with no gene match: 6. The chain's CDR3 is CASSDQGTSGSYEQFF. In DNA form, the CDR3 reads TGCGCCAGCAGTGACCAAGGGACTAGCGGGAGCTATGAGCAGTTCTTC.

The gene calls are TRBV10-2 and TRBJ1-6, with D uncertain. This CDR3 comprises 13 residues. V gave up 2 bases and J gave up 4 bases, with 3 bases separating them. In germline, CDR1 is WSHSY, CDR2 SAAADI. CDR3 protein: CASSEQYNSPLHF. For the CDR3, the DNA is TGCGCCAGCAGTGAGCAATATAATTCACCCCTCCACTTT.

The chain joins TRBV5-1 to TRBJ2-1, with D possibly matching TRBD2 (6 bases). V was pared by 1 base and J by 5 bases, with 10 bases between. Germline loops: CDR1 SGHRS, CDR2 YFSETQ. The CDR3 is 14 residues long. For the CDR3, the DNA is TGCGCCAGCAGCTTGATTAGCGGCGACAATGAGCAGTTCTTC. Translation: CASSLISGDNEQFF.